The next 20 T cell receptor beta chains were all read from a single sample in a study of cytotoxic CD8 clonotypes in ibrutinib-treated CLL. The table came from immunoSEQ multiplex PCR; TCRdb's copy has only in-frame clones and leaves some out. The table has 250,000 to 350,000 clones, approximately 76% seen once. This material consisted of PBMCs, taken at disease progression, from a patient treated with ibrutinib. The source is a human donor with chronic lymphocytic leukemia.

This chain uses TRBV27 with TRBJ2-7; possible D gene TRBD2, 6 bases. Germline V gene sequence: CDR1 MNHEY, CDR2 SMNVEV (reference sequence). V was cut by 2 bases and J by 2 bases, with 10 bases left in between. The CDR3 spans 14 residues. The CDR3 here is CASSLNGSPYEQYF. The CDR3 DNA reads TGTGCCAGCAGTTTAAACGGGAGTCCCTACGAGCAGTACTTC.

The V call is TRBV18, the J call TRBJ2-5; 7 bases match TRBD1. Germline CDR1 KGHSH, CDR2 LQKENI. The CDR3 extends over 13 amino acids. The V segment lost 9 bases and the J segment 2 bases; nucleotides outside the gene matches: 6. The CDR3 DNA is TGTGCCAGTACGGGACAGAGACAAGAGACCCAGTACTTC. This sequence encodes CASTGQRQETQYF. Together with reference TRBV18 and TRBJ2-5, the CDR3 gives the full variable domain: NAGVMQNPRHLVRRRGQEARLRCSPMKGHSHVYWYRQLPEEGLKFMVYLQKENIIDESGMPKERFSAEFPKEGPSILRIQQVVRGDSAAYFCASTGQRQETQYFGPGTRLLVL.

The chain recombines TRBV18 with TRBJ2-7; TRBD2 matches 8 bases. The V gene end was trimmed by 3 bases and the J gene end by 2 bases; junction bases not matched to a gene: 12. Germline V gene data show CDR1 as KGHSH and CDR2 as LQKENI. The CDR3 loop spans 17 amino acids. In DNA, the CDR3 is TGTGCCAGCTCACCCCAGAGGGGAGCGGGAGACCCCTACGAGCAGTACTTC. Protein product: CASSPQRGAGDPYEQYF.

The genes are TRBV27 and TRBJ2-7; D is possibly TRBD1 or TRBD2 (5 bases each). CDR3 size: 13 residues. CDR1 and CDR2 (germline): MNHEY, SMNVEV (reference sequence). Trimming removed 8 bases at V and 6 bases at J, with 17 bases between. DNA for the CDR3: TGTGCCAGCCAGCCGGGGCCTCTAGCCGAGCAGTACTTC. Its translation is CASQPGPLAEQYF.

Comments on this clone: Other nucleotide sequences in the sample specify the same CDR3. This chain connects TRBV5-1 to TRBJ2-7; 7 bases match TRBD1. The CDR3 extends over 12 amino acids. The V gene end was trimmed by 0 bases and the J gene end by 7 bases; junction bases not matched to a gene: 1. Germline V gene lookup returns CDR1 SGHRS and CDR2 YFSETQ. The CDR3 sequence is CASSLAGGEQYF. The CDR3, as DNA: TGCGCCAGCAGCTTGGCAGGGGGTGAGCAGTACTTC.

The DNA for the CDR3 is TGCGCCAGCAGCCCGGGACACCAACCCCTCGAGCAGTACTTC. Protein product: CASSPGHQPLEQYF. The V gene is TRBV4-1, the J gene TRBJ2-7; D is possibly TRBD1 (6 bases). The germline V gene encodes CDR1 MGHRA and CDR2 YSYEKL. Trimming took off 4 bases at V and 6 bases at J, with 16 bases between the two ends. The CDR3 runs to 14 residues.

The sample holds a few counts of this clone. V gene TRBV6-1 combines with J gene TRBJ1-4; tentatively, D is TRBD1 (6 bases). There are 13 residues in the CDR3. V dropped 7 bases and J dropped 6 bases, with 12 bases sitting between them. The germline gives CDR1 MNHNS, CDR2 SASEGT. The CDR3 sequence: CASKDSFYEKLFF. The CDR3 nucleotides read TGTGCCAGCAAGGACAGTTTCTATGAAAAACTGTTTTTT.

The chain uses TRBV19 and TRBJ1-1; D is uncertain. Trimming removed 1 base at V and 4 bases at J, with 16 bases between. Germline V gene data show CDR1 as LNHDA and CDR2 as SQIVND (reference sequence). This CDR3 region has 16 residues. The CDR3 coding sequence is TGTGCCAGTAGTATAGGGGCCGGCGGTCGAAGCACTGAAGCTTTCTTT. This sequence encodes CASSIGAGGRSTEAFF.

V usage is TRBV19 and J usage is TRBJ2-1; possibly TRBD2 for D (7 bases). The V gene lost 6 bases and the J gene lost 5 bases, with 17 bases spanning the gap. The CDR3 is 15 amino acids. The germline gives CDR1 LNHDA, CDR2 SQIVND (reference sequence). The CDR3 loop is CASSLPAGANNEQFF. The CDR3, as DNA: TGTGCCAGTAGCCTCCCCGCGGGGGCTAACAATGAGCAGTTCTTC.

The chain combines TRBV5-1 with TRBJ1-6; D unresolved. Trimming removed 0 bases at V and 11 bases at J, with 6 bases between. The CDR3 length is 12 residues. Germline V gene sequence: CDR1 SGHRS, CDR2 YFSETQ. This chain's CDR3 is CASSLGRPPLHF. The CDR3 nucleotides read TGCGCCAGCAGCTTGGGACGTCCACCCCTCCACTTT.

The gene calls are TRBV2 and TRBJ1-2, with 11 bases fitting TRBD1. Trimming cost V 4 bases and J 1 base; bases outside gene matches: 2. CDR3 length: 15 amino acids. Germline loops: CDR1 SNHLY, CDR2 FYNNEI. The CDR3 here is CASSGTGGLNYGYTF. The CDR3 nucleotides are TGTGCCAGCAGTGGGACAGGGGGCCTTAACTATGGCTACACCTTC.

J is TRBJ2-2 and V is TRBV9, with a possible D match to TRBD2 (7 bases). Trimming shortened V by 0 bases and J by 2 bases, and 14 bases separated the two germline ends. The CDR3 totals 17 residues. Germline loops: CDR1 SGDLS, CDR2 YYNGEE. CDR3 amino acids: CASSVGPGGTNTGELFF. DNA for the CDR3: TGTGCCAGCAGCGTAGGCCCGGGGGGCACCAACACCGGGGAGCTGTTTTTT.

V usage is TRBV18 and J usage is TRBJ2-1; a weak D match, TRBD2 (6 bases). Germline V gives CDR1 KGHSH, CDR2 LQKENI. The CDR3 is 16 amino acids. Between the trimmed V and J ends, which lost 1 base and 2 bases, there was a span of 12 bases. CDR3 region: CASSPRGGMTYNEQFF. The DNA for the CDR3 is TGTGCCAGCTCACCACGAGGCGGGATGACCTACAATGAGCAGTTCTTC.

This clone was seen once. The chain has TRBV28 and TRBJ2-3; TRBD2 matches 12 bases. In germline, CDR1 is MDHEN, CDR2 SYDVKM. The CDR3 is made up of 16 amino acids. J lost 3 bases, V lost 4 bases, and 5 bases had no gene match. CDR3 loop: CASSSPGLAGTDTQYF. CDR3 sequence (DNA): TGTGCCAGCAGTTCACCCGGACTAGCGGGAACAGATACGCAGTATTTT.

The CDR3 protein is CASSLGATQYF. The CDR3 coding sequence is TGTGCCAGCAGCTTGGGCGCGACCCAGTACTTC. The chain carries TRBV7-6 and TRBJ2-5; D gene unclear. The V gene's germline CDR1 is SGHVS and CDR2 FNYEAQ. This CDR3 comprises 11 residues. V dropped 3 bases and J dropped 7 bases, with 6 bases sitting between them.

Turning to this clone: The same CDR3 arises from other DNA sequences in this sample as well. The rearrangement joins TRBV9 to TRBJ2-7, with 8 bases matching TRBD2. Germline values: CDR1 SGDLS, CDR2 YYNGEE. This CDR3 spans 14 amino acids. V was clipped by 0 bases and J by 6 bases; unmatched bases: 5. CDR3 coding DNA: TGTGCCAGCAGCGTAGTGTCTAGCGGGCGCGAGCAGTACTTC. This encodes CASSVVSSGREQYF. Full variable domain (outside the CDR3, taken from reference TRBV9 and TRBJ2-7): DSGVTQTPKHLITATGQRVTLRCSPRSGDLSVYWYQQSLDQGLQFLIQYYNGEERAKGNILERFSAQQFPDLHSELNLSSLELGDSALYFCASSVVSSGREQYFGPGTRLTVT.

The rearrangement uses TRBV5-1 and TRBJ2-1, with D possibly TRBD1 on 6 matching bases. The CDR3 runs to 15 residues. CDR1 and CDR2 (germline): SGHRS, YFSETQ. The V and J ends lost 1 base and 5 bases respectively, with 13 bases between them. The CDR3 region has the DNA TGCGCCAGCAGCTTGACCTTACAGGGCCACAATGAGCAGTTCTTC. Translation: CASSLTLQGHNEQFF.

This clone was recorded only once. This chain joins TRBV7-2 and TRBJ2-5; 9 nucleotides align to TRBD2. The V gene's germline CDR1 is SGHTA and CDR2 FQGNSA. The CDR3 covers 16 residues. J gave up 5 bases and V 4 bases, and 11 bases lay outside the gene matches. The CDR3 DNA reads as TGTGCCAGCAGCTCTGGTGTAGCGGGAGTAGGTGAGACCCAGTACTTC. Translating it yields CASSSGVAGVGETQYF. The complete variable domain, with remaining parts taken from reference TRBV7-2 and TRBJ2-5, reads GAGVSQSPSNKVTEKGKDVELRCDPISGHTALYWYRQSLGQGLEFLIYFQGNSAPDKSGLPSDRFSAERTGGSVSTLTIQRTQQEDSAVYLCASSSGVAGVGETQYFGPGTRLLVL.

This chain uses TRBV5-1 with TRBJ1-4; maybe TRBD1 (5 bases). Trimming pared 4 bases from V and 2 bases from J, leaving 15 bases between. Germline V gene data show CDR1 as SGHRS and CDR2 as YFSETQ. CDR3 length equals 16 residues. The CDR3 loop is CASSPKPQDTNEKLFF. In nucleotides, the CDR3 is TGCGCCAGCAGCCCAAAACCACAGGACACTAATGAAAAACTGTTTTTT.

The sample holds one count of this clone. This sequence joins TRBV6-5 and TRBJ1-1; 12 nucleotides match TRBD1. This CDR3 is built from 15 residues. V lost 5 bases, J lost 10 bases, and 11 bases stayed unmatched. Germline lookup yields CDR1 MNHEY and CDR2 SVGAGI. The CDR3 sequence: CASSGTGGPAVAAFF. CDR3 in DNA: TGTGCCAGCAGTGGGACAGGGGGCCCAGCCGTTGCAGCTTTCTTT.